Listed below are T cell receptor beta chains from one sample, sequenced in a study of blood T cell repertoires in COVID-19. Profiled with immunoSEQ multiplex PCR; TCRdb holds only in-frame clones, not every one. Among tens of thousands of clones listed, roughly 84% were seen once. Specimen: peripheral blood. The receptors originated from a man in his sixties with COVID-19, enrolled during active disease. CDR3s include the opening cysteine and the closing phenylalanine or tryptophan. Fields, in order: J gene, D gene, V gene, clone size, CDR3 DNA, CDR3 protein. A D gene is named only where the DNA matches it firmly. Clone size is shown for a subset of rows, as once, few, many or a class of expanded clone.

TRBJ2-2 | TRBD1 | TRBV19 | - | TGTGCCAGTAGTATCGGACAGGGGGCCGGCACCGGGGAGCTGTTTTTT | CASSIGQGAGTGELFF
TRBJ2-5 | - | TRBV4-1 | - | TGCGCCAGCAGACCCGGACCGGGGCAAGAGACCCAGTACTTC | CASRPGPGQETQYF
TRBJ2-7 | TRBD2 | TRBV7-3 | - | TGTGCCAGCAGCTTTACTAGCGGGGGCTCCTACGAGCAGTACTTC | CASSFTSGGSYEQYF
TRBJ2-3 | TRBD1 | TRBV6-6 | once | TGTGCCAGCAGGGGACAGGGGGTCACAGATACGCAGTATTTT | CASRGQGVTDTQYF
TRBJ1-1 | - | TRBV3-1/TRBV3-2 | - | TGTGCCAGCAGCCAAGATCCAGGGCCGAAGAACACTGAAGCTTTCTTT | CASSQDPGPKNTEAFF
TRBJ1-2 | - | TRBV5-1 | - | TGCGCCAGCAGCCGCAGGGCAGAAGAATATGGCTACACCTTC | CASSRRAEEYGYTF
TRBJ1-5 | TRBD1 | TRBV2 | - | TGTGCCAGCAGTGAAGGGACAGGGAGCAATCAGCCCCAGCATTTT | CASSEGTGSNQPQHF
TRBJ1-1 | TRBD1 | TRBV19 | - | TGTGCCAGTAGAGGTACCACTATGACAGGGCCTTCGAACACTGAAGCTTTCTTT | CASRGTTMTGPSNTEAFF
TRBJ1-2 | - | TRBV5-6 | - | TGTGCCAGCAGCTTAGAGGCCTATGGCTACACCTTC | CASSLEAYGYTF
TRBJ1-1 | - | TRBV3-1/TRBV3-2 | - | TGTGCCAGCAGCCAAAGGGGAACGGGTGAAGCTTTCTTT | CASSQRGTGEAFF
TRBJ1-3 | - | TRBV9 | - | TGTGCCAGCAGCGTAGGGAGGGGAATTGGAAACACCATATATTTT | CASSVGRGIGNTIYF
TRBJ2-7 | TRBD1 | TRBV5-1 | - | TGCGCCAGCAGCTTCGCAAGACAGGGCGGCGAGCAGTACTTC | CASSFARQGGEQYF
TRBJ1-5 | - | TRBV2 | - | TGTGCCAGCAGTGCACAGCAGGGCCCCCAGCATTTT | CASSAQQGPQHF
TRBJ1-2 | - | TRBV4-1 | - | TGCGCCAGCAGCCAAGATTCATCAGGGAACTATGGCTACACCTTC | CASSQDSSGNYGYTF
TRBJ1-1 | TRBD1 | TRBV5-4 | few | TGTGCCAGCAGCGGGGGACAGTGGAACACTGAAGCTTTCTTT | CASSGGQWNTEAFF
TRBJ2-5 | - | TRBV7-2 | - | TGTGCCAGCAGCTTAGGACTCTGGGACCAAGAGACCCAGTACTTC | CASSLGLWDQETQYF
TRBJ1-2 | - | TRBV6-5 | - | TGTGCCAGCGCCACCCTAGGCGGGAAAGAACTTGGCTACACCTTC | CASATLGGKELGYTF
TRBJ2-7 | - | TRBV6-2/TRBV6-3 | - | TGTGCCAGCAGTCCCCCCCTCGGATTAGCATCCTACGAGCAGTACTTC | CASSPPLGLASYEQYF
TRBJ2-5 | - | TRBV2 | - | TGTGCCAGCGGGCCAACCCAAGAGACCCAGTACTTC | CASGPTQETQYF
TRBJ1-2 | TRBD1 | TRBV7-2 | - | TGTGCCAGCAGCTTTTTACAGGGGGCGAGGGGCTACACCTTC | CASSFLQGARGYTF
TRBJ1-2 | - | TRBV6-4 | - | TGTGCCAGCAGTGACTTTAACCTCGGCCGCTCGACTCGAGGCTATGGCTACACCTTC | CASSDFNLGRSTRGYGYTF
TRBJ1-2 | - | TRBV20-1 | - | TGCAGTGTTAACCAGGGATCTGGCTACACCTTC | CSVNQGSGYTF
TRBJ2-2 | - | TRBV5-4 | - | TGTGCCAGCAGCTTGGTGTGGGGCCGGGACACCGGGGAGCTGTTTTTT | CASSLVWGRDTGELFF
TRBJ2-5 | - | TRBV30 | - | TGTGCCTGGACACGAGGACCAGGGGAGACCCAGTACTTC | CAWTRGPGETQYF
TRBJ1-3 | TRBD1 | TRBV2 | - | TGTGCCAGCAGCCCGGGACAGAGTGGAAACACCATATATTTT | CASSPGQSGNTIYF
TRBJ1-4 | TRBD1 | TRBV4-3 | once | TGCGCCAGCAGCCAACGACGGGACAGGGGATCAACTAATGAAAAACTGTTTTTT | CASSQRRDRGSTNEKLFF
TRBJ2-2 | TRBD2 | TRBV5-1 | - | TGCGCCAGCAGCTTCTCCTTAGCGGGAATGGGGACCGGGGAGCTGTTTTTT | CASSFSLAGMGTGELFF
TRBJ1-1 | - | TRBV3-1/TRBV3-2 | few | TGTGCCAGCAGCCCCCGGGATTTGAACACTGAAGCTTTCTTT | CASSPRDLNTEAFF
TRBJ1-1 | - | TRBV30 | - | TGTGCCTGGAGTGTCCCAGCGTGGAAAAATGAAGCTTTCTTT | CAWSVPAWKNEAFF
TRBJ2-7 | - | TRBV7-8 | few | TGTGCCACACTCAACCCTAACGGGAAGTTCAACGAGCAGTACTTC | CATLNPNGKFNEQYF
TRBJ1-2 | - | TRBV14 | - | TGTGCCAGCAGCCCCTTTACAGGGTGGGACTATGGCTACACCTTC | CASSPFTGWDYGYTF
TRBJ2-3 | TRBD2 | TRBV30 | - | TGTGCCTTCGGGACTAGCGGGATTAGGAGCACGCAGTATTTT | CAFGTSGIRSTQYF
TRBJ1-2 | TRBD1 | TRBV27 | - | TGTGCCAGCAGTCGACAGGGGGTCCCTGGCTACACCTTC | CASSRQGVPGYTF
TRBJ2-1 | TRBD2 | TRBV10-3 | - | TGTGCCATCCTGAGAACTAGCGGGACGGGGCCCTACAATGAGCAGTTCTTC | CAILRTSGTGPYNEQFF
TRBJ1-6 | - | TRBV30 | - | TGTGCCTGGAGTGTACGCGGGGCCACCAATTCACCCCTCCACTTT | CAWSVRGATNSPLHF
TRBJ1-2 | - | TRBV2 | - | TGTGCCAGCAGTAGGACAGTCTTGGGAAGCTATGGCTACACCTTC | CASSRTVLGSYGYTF
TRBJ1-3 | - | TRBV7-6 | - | TGTGCCAGCAGCTTATCAGCGCAGAACTCTGGAAACACCATATATTTT | CASSLSAQNSGNTIYF
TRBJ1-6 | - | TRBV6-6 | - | TGTGCCAGCACAGGGGAGGGATCACCCCTCCACTTT | CASTGEGSPLHF
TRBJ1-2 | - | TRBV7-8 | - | TGTGCCAGCAGCTCAAGCACAGGCTATGGCTACACCTTC | CASSSSTGYGYTF
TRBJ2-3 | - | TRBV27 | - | TGTGCCAGCAGTTTTTGGTCGGGAGTAGATACGCAGTATTTT | CASSFWSGVDTQYF
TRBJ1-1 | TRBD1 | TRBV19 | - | TGTGCCAGTATGGGGCAGGGGGCCACTGAAGCTTTCTTT | CASMGQGATEAFF
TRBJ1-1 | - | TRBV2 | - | TGTGCCGGGTCACGGGACACTAACACTGAAGCTTTCTTT | CAGSRDTNTEAFF
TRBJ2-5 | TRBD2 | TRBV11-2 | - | TGTGCCAGCAGCTTAGAAGGGACTAAAGAGACCCAGTACTTC | CASSLEGTKETQYF
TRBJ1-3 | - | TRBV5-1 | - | TGCGCCAGCAGCATCGACAGTAGCTCTGGAAACACCATATATTTT | CASSIDSSSGNTIYF
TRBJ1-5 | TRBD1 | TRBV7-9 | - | TGTGCCAGCAGCTTAGAACAGGGGGTAAATCAGCCCCAGCATTTT | CASSLEQGVNQPQHF
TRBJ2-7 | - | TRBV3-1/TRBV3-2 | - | TGTGCCAGCAGCCAAGAAGGAGCGGTCAGGCTGGCGGAGCAGTACTTC | CASSQEGAVRLAEQYF
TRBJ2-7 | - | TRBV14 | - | TGTGCCAGCAGCCAAAGGAGGGGTGGACTCTACGAGCAGTACTTC | CASSQRRGGLYEQYF
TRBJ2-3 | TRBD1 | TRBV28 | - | TGTGCCAGCGAGGGACAGCAAACTAGCACAGATACGCAGTATTTT | CASEGQQTSTDTQYF
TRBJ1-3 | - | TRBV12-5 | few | TGTGCTAGTGGTGTGACGGGGAAATCTGGAAACACCATATATTTT | CASGVTGKSGNTIYF
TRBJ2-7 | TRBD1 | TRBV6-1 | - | TGTGCCAGCAGTGAAGACAGGGGGCCCTACGAGCAGTACTTC | CASSEDRGPYEQYF
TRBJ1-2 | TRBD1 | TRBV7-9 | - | TGTGCCAGTGGGGAAAGAGACAGGGGAGGCTACACCTTC | CASGERDRGGYTF
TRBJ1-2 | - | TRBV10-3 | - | TGTGCCATCAGTGAGAACAGGGTCTATGGCTACACCTTC | CAISENRVYGYTF
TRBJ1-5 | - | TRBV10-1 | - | TGCGCCAGCAGATTCCGGGAGAGCAATCAGCCCCAGCATTTT | CASRFRESNQPQHF
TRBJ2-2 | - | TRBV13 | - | TGTGCCAGCAGCCCCAGACAGGGACTTAACACCGGGGAGCTGTTTTTT | CASSPRQGLNTGELFF
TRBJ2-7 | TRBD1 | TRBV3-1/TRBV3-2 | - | TGTGCCAGCAGCCAACGGGACAGGGCGAACGAGCAGTACTTC | CASSQRDRANEQYF